Listed below are T cell receptor beta chains from one sample, sequenced in a study of blood T cell repertoires in COVID-19. Generated by immunoSEQ multiplex PCR, the TCRdb table keeps only in-frame clones and is missing some. The top ten clones hold approximately 1.2% of a sample with about 300,000 clones, around four fifths of them seen once. The specimen was peripheral blood. The source of these receptors is a woman aged 45-65 years with acute or convalescent COVID-19. CDR3s leave out the opening cysteine and the closing phenylalanine or tryptophan. Clone size is given for some rows only: seen once, a few or many times, or a class if the clone is expanded.

v_gene	abundance	j_gene	CDR3aa
TRBV5-1	few	TRBJ2-3	ASSYGQRADTQY
TRBV2	few	TRBJ2-1	ASTLESGGDNEQF
TRBV25-1	.	TRBJ1-4	ASRAPTEKLF
TRBV10-3	.	TRBJ1-1	AISQNDRTTEAF
TRBV12-3/TRBV12-4	.	TRBJ2-2	ASSRQGARELF
TRBV6-1	.	TRBJ1-5	ASSVETLTGNQPQH
TRBV28	.	TRBJ1-6	ASSLSLQLNSPLH
TRBV29-1	.	TRBJ1-1	SVSRVNTEAF
TRBV24-1	few	TRBJ2-1	ATSDTGTHNEQF
TRBV3-1/TRBV3-2	.	TRBJ1-4	ASAQGSNEKLF
TRBV12-3/TRBV12-4	.	TRBJ2-7	ASSAGLVNEQY
TRBV28	.	TRBJ1-2	ASSLSLGGDYGYT
TRBV7-2	few	TRBJ1-1	ASSSQGGEAF
TRBV9	.	TRBJ2-1	ASSPRGQGARDEQF
TRBV5-1	.	TRBJ2-3	ASGEGVTDTQY
TRBV5-4	.	TRBJ2-3	ASSFPSGETDTQY
TRBV2	.	TRBJ2-2	ASSVWTANTGELF
TRBV24-1	.	TRBJ1-1	ATSDPRYGTEAF
TRBV19	.	TRBJ2-7	ASSIDYSYEQY
TRBV7-2	.	TRBJ1-1	ASSLDASPEAF
TRBV12-5	.	TRBJ2-5	ASGLGGLALQETQY
TRBV3-1/TRBV3-2	.	TRBJ2-1	ASSRRQGLHNEQF
TRBV24-1	.	TRBJ1-2	ATSDFGTGTGYT
TRBV10-3	.	TRBJ2-2	AISRTGGEGGELF
TRBV6-5	.	TRBJ2-7	ASSYATSGKLYEQY
TRBV10-3	.	TRBJ1-6	AISESGRGNSPLH
TRBV19	.	TRBJ1-1	ASSPTGGRRTEAF
TRBV3-1/TRBV3-2	.	TRBJ1-4	ASSQGQGGEKLF
TRBV6-4	.	TRBJ2-1	ASSDSGTTYNEQF
TRBV12-3/TRBV12-4	.	TRBJ1-1	ASSSEQGLAF
TRBV7-9	.	TRBJ2-5	ASRTGEETQY
TRBV11-2	.	TRBJ1-1	ASSLDGTTRTEAF
TRBV12-3/TRBV12-4	.	TRBJ1-1	ASSWRANTEAF
TRBV9	few	TRBJ1-3	ASSPGRTDSGNTIY
TRBV7-2	.	TRBJ2-1	ASSLQRGNEQF
TRBV9	.	TRBJ2-7	ASSVGASGSYEQY